This TCR beta chain is drawn from a study of blood T cells in healthy people across ages. CDR1 KGHDR and CDR2 SFDVKD come from the germline V gene. The V and J ends lost 4 bases and 0 bases respectively, with 6 bases between them. This CDR3 comprises 13 residues. Isolated PBMCs totaled at least 6.5 million in each sample. Primers used in a second PCR of about 7 to 12 cycles were a sample-barcoded 5' primer and a J-beta primer mix. One entry per CDR3 protein, called by TCRdb with MiXCR from the 5' RACE reads. The sample lists approximately 730,000 distinct CDR3 sequences, about 48% occurring once. Study-wide results and caveats: Naive CD4+ cells and diversity were both higher in long-lived donors than in aged donors.

Concerning this clonotype: Its antigen remains unknown.

The V call is TRBV24-1, the J call TRBJ2-7; no reliable D call. The sample was blood. The sequence was collected from a man older than 75 in good health. This CDR3 reads CATSDLDSYEQYF. The DNA for the CDR3 is TGTGCCACCAGTGACCTGGACTCCTACGAGCAGTACTTC.